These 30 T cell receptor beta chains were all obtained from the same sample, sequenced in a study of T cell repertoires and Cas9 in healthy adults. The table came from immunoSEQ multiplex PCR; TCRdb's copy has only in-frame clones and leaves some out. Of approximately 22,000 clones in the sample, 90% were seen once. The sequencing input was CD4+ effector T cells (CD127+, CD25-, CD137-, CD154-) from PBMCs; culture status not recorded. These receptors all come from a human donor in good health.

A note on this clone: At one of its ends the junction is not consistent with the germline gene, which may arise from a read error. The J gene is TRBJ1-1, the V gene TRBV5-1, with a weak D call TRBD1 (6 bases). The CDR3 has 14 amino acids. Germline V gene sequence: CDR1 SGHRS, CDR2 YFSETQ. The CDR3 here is CASSPVQGYTEAFF. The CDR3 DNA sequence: TGTGCCAGCAGCCCTGTTCAGGGGTACACTGAAGCTTTCTTT.

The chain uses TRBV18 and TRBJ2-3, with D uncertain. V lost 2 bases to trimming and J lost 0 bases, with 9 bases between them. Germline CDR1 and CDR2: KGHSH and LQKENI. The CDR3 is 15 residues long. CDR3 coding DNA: TGTGCCAGCTCACCAGCAAGTTCTAGCACAGATACGCAGTATTTT. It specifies CASSPASSSTDTQYF.

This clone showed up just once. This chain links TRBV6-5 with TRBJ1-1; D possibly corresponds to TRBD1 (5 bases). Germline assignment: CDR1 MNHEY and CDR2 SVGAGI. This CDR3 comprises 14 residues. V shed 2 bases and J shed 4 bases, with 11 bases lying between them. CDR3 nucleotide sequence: TGTGCCAGCAGTTACCTCACCGGGGGCACTGAAGCTTTCTTT. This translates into CASSYLTGGTEAFF.

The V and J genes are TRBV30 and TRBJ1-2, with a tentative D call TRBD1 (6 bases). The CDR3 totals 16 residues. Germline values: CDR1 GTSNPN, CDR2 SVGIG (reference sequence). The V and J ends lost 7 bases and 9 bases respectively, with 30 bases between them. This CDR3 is CASNSVGGTPDIRYTF. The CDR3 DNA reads TGTGCCTCCAACTCAGTAGGGGGTACGCCAGACATTCGCTACACCTTC.

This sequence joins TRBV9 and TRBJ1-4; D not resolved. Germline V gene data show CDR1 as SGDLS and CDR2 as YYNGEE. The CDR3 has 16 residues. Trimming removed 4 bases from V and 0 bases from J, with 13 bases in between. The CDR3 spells CASSFRPDPTNEKLFF. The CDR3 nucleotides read TGTGCCAGCAGCTTTCGCCCGGACCCAACTAATGAAAAACTGTTTTTT.

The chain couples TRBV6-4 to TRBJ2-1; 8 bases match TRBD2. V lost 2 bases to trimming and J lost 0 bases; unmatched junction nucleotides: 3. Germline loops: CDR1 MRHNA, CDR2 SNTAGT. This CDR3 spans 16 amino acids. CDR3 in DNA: TGTGCCAGCAGTGACGCCGGGGGGGCCTCCTACAATGAGCAGTTCTTC. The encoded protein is CASSDAGGASYNEQFF.

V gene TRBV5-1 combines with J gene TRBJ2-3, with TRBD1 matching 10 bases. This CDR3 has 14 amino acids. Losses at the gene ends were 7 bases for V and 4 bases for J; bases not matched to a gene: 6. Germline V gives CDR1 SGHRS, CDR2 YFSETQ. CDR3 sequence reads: CASGFGTGADTQYF. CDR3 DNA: TGCGCCAGCGGTTTCGGGACAGGGGCAGATACGCAGTATTTT.

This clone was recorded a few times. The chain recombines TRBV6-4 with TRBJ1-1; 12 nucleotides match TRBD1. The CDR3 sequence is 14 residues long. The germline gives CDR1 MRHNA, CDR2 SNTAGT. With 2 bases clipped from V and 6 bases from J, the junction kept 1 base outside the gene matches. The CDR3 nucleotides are TGTGCCAGCAGTGACGGGACAGGGGGCTCTGAAGCTTTCTTT. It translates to CASSDGTGGSEAFF.

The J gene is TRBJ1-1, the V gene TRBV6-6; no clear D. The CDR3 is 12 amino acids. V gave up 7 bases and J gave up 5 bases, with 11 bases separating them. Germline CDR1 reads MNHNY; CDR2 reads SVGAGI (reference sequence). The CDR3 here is CASTSLGTEAFF. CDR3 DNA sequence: TGTGCCAGCACCTCCCTGGGGACTGAAGCTTTCTTT.

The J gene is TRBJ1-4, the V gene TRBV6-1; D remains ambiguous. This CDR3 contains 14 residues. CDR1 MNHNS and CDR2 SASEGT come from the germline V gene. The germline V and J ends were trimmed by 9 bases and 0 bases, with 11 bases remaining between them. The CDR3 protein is CASAVFTTNEKLFF. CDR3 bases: TGTGCCAGTGCGGTCTTTACAACTAATGAAAAACTGTTTTTT.

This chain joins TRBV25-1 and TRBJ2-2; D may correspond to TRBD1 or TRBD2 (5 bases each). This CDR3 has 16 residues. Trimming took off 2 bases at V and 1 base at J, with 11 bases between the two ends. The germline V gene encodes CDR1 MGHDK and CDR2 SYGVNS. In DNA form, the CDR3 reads TGTGCCAGCAGTGAAACCGGGGCCCTGAACACCGGGGAGCTGTTTTTT. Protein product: CASSETGALNTGELFF.

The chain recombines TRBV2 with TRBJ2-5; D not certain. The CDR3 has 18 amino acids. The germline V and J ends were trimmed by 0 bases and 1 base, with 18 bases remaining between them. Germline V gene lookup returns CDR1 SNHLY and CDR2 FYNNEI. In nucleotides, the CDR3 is TGTGCCAGCAGTGAAGCGCTTCTGGGGATAACCTCCCAAGAGACCCAGTACTTC. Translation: CASSEALLGITSQETQYF.

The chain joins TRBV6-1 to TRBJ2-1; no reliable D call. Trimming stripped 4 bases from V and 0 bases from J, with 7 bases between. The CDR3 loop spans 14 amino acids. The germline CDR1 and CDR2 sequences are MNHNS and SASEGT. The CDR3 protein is CASSGHRSYNEQFF. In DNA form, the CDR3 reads TGTGCCAGCAGTGGACATCGCTCCTACAATGAGCAGTTCTTC.

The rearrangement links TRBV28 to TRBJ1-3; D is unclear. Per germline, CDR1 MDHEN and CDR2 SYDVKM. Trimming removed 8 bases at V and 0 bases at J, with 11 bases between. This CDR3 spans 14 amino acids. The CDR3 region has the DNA TGTGCCAGCTGTCCCCCGGGCTCTGGAAACACCATATATTTT. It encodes CASCPPGSGNTIYF.

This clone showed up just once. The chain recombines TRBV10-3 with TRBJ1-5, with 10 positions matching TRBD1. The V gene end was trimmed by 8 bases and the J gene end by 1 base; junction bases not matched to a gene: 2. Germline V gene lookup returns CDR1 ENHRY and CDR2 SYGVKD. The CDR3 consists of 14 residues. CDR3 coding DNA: TGTGCCATCGGACAGGGGGAAAGCAATCAGCCCCAGCATTTT. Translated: CAIGQGESNQPQHF.

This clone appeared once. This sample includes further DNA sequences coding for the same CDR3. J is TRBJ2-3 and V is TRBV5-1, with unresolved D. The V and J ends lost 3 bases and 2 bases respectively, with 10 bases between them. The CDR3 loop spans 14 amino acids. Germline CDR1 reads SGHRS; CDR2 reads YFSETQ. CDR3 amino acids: CASSSPTNTDTQYF. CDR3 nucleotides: TGCGCCAGCAGCTCCCCAACTAACACAGATACGCAGTATTTT.

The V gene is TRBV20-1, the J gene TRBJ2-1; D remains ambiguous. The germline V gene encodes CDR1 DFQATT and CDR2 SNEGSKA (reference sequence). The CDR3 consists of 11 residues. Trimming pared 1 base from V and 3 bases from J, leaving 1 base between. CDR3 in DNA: TGCAGTGCTAGAGGCTACAATGAGCAGTTCTTC. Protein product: CSARGYNEQFF.

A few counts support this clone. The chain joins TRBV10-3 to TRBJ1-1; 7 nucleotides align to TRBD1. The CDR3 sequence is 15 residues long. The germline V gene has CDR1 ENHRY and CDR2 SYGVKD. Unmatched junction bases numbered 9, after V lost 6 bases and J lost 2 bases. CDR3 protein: CAIRIPGQSNTEAFF. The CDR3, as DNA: TGTGCCATCAGAATACCGGGACAGTCAAACACTGAAGCTTTCTTT.

CDR3 loop: CASSYEGNSYNEQFF. In DNA form, the CDR3 reads TGTGCCAGCAGTTACGAGGGAAACTCCTACAATGAGCAGTTCTTC. The rearrangement uses TRBV6-6 and TRBJ2-1, with a possible D match to TRBD2 (5 bases). Per germline, CDR1 MNHNY and CDR2 SVGAGI (reference sequence). The CDR3 totals 15 residues. Trimming stripped 2 bases from V and 0 bases from J, with 8 bases between.

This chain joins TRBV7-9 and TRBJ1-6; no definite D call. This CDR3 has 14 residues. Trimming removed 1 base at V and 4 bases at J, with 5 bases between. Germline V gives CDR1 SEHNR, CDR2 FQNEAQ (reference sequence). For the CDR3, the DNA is TGTGCCAGCAGCTTAGAACAGTATAATTCACCCCTCCACTTT. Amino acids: CASSLEQYNSPLHF.

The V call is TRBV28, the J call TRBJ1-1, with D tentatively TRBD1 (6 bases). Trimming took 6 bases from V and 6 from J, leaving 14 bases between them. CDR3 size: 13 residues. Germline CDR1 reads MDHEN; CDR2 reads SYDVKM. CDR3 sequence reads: CASSWSGASEAFF. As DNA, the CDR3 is TGTGCCAGCAGCTGGTCGGGGGCTTCTGAAGCTTTCTTT.

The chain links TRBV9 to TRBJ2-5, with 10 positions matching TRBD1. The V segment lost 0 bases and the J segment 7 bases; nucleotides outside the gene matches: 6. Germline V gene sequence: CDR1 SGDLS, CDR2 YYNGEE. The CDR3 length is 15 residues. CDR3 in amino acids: CASSVDSGQGGTQYF. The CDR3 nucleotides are TGTGCCAGCAGCGTAGATTCCGGACAGGGGGGGACCCAGTACTTC.

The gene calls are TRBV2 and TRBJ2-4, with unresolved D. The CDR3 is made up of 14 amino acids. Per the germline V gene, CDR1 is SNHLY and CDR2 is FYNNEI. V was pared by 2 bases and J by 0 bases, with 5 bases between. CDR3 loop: CASSETVAKNIQYF. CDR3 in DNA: TGTGCCAGCAGTGAAACCGTAGCCAAAAACATTCAGTACTTC.

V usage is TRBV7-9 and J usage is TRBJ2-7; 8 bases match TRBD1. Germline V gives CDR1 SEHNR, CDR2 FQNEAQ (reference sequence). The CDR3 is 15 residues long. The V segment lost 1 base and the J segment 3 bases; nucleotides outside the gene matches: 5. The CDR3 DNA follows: TGTGCCAGCAGCTTAGTTTCAGGGGGCATCTACGAGCAGTACTTC. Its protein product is CASSLVSGGIYEQYF.

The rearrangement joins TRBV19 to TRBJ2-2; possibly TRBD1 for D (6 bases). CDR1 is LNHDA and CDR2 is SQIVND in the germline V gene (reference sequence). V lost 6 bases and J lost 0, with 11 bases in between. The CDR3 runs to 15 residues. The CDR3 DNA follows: TGTGCCAGTAGCACCGGGACACCGAACACCGGGGAGCTGTTTTTT. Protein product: CASSTGTPNTGELFF. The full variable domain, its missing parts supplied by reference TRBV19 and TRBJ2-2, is DGGITQSPKYLFRKEGQNVTLSCEQNLNHDAMYWYRQDPGQGLRLIYYSQIVNDFQKGDIAEGYSVSREKKESFPLTVTSAQKNPTAFYLCASSTGTPNTGELFFGEGSRLTVL.

In nucleotides, the CDR3 is TGTGCCAGCAGCTGGACAGGGGCCGTCTACGAGCAGTACTTC. It codes for CASSWTGAVYEQYF. This chain uses TRBV5-6 with TRBJ2-7; 9 bases map to TRBD1. V was pared by 3 bases and J by 3 bases, with 4 bases of the junction left unmatched. The V gene's germline CDR1 is SGHDT and CDR2 YYEEEE. The CDR3 has 14 amino acids.

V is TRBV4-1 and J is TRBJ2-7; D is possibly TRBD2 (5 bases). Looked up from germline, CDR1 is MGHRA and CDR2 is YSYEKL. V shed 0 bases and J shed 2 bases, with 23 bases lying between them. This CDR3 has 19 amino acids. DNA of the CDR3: TGCGCCAGCAGCCAAGACGTGGCCCGTGGCCTCTCGCGGGCCTACGAGCAGTACTTC. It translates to CASSQDVARGLSRAYEQYF.

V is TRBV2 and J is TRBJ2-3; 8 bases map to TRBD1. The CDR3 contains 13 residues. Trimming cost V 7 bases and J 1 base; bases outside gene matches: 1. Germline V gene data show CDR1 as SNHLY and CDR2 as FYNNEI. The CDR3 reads CASTGQGTDTQYF. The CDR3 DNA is TGTGCCAGCACGGGACAGGGCACAGATACGCAGTATTTT.

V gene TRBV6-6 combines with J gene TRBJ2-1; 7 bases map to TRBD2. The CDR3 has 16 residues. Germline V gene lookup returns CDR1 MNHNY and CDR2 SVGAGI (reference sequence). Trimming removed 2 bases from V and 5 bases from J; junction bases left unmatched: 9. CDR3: CASSYQKSGVDNEQFF. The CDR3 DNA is TGTGCCAGCAGTTACCAAAAAAGCGGGGTTGACAATGAGCAGTTCTTC.

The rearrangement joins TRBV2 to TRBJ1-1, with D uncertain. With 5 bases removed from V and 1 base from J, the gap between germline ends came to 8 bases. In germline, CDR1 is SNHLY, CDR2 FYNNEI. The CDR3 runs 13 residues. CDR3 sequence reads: CASSQGRNTEAFF. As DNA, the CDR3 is TGTGCCAGCAGTCAAGGGAGGAACACTGAAGCTTTCTTT.